This T cell receptor beta chain was profiled in a study of identical twins. Broader study findings: Twins shared beta out-of-frame sequences in excess, but this excess was weaker.

The V gene end was trimmed by 0 bases and the J gene end by 0 bases; junction bases not matched to a gene: 9. The CDR3 totals 19 residues. The germline V gene encodes CDR1 SGHVS and CDR2 FQNEAQ. TCRdb recomputed calls from the 5' RACE reads with MiXCR, one row per CDR3 protein. The sample shows about 700,000 distinct CDR3 sequences, roughly 6.2% of them seen only once. Regarding this clonotype: As yet, its antigen is unknown.

This TCR was recovered from a young man in good health. The gene calls are TRBV7-8 and TRBJ2-2; 8 nucleotides align to TRBD2. Specimen: naive T cells sorted from blood. CDR3 bases: TGTGCCAGCAGCTTAGCGAAGGCTAGCGGGTGGGCGAACACCGGGGAGCTGTTTTTT. Amino acids: CASSLAKASGWANTGELFF. The full variable domain, completed using reference TRBV7-8 and TRBJ2-2, is GAGVSQSPRYKVAKRGQDVALRCDPISGHVSLFWYQQALGQGPEFLTYFQNEAQLDKSGLPSDRFFAERPEGSVSTLKIQRTQQEDSAVYLCASSLAKASGWANTGELFFGEGSRLTVL.